This T cell receptor beta chain derives from a study of CD8 T cells in ankylosing spondylitis. Whole-study findings and limits: Typical of ankylosing spondylitis blood, it appeared, was a TCR beta motif of eight highly homologous variants. Certain motif variants had earlier been reported in reactive arthritis synovial fluid and blood. Matched ankylosing spondylitis synovial fluid reportedly showed significant enrichment of disease-linked clones. Disease-linked clones bore a CD8+ phenotype and were relatively rare in peripheral blood.

Quantitative molecular-barcoded 5'-RACE generated the TCR beta libraries. TCRdb used MiXCR to reprocess the 5' RACE reads, holding one entry per CDR3 protein. The profile covers roughly 440,000 distinct CDR3 sequences, with under 20% appearing a single time and 0.95% to 1.1% taken by the ten largest. This clonotype has just a few counts. Antigen: not known. The sequence was obtained from a male donor with ankylosing spondylitis. What was sequenced was blood, either unsorted or a sorted T cell fraction (not recorded which).

DNA for the CDR3: TGTGCCAGCAGCGTGGGAGGGGGGTTCAACAATGAGCAGTTCTTC. It encodes CASSVGGGFNNEQFF. The chain joins TRBV7-2 to TRBJ2-1; D possibly corresponds to TRBD2 (7 bases). The CDR3 spans 15 residues. V was trimmed by 5 bases and J by 5 bases, leaving 16 bases between them. CDR1 is SGHTA and CDR2 is FQGNSA in the germline V gene.